A selection of T cell receptor beta chains follows, all from one sample in a study of regulatory T cells in long-lasting Graves disease. One entry per CDR3 protein results from TCRdb running MiXCR on the multiplex PCR reads. The sample holds around 450,000 distinct CDR3 sequences, approximately 15% seen once. The same sample was also used in a study of T cells in Graves' hyperthyroidism and ophthalmopathy.

The material sequenced was peripheral blood mononuclear cells (PBMCs), taken at new diagnosis, from a patient treated with antithyroid drugs. The receptor set was obtained from a woman in her forties with Graves disease. Each CDR3 is given with its conserved first and last residue. D genes are given only for firm matches. Expanded clones are given a class, and other clones once, few, many or no size at all.

v_gene	abundance	d_gene	j_gene	CDR3aa	CDR3nt
TRBV27	few	NA	TRBJ2-5	CASSLFPQETQYF	TGTGCCAGCAGTTTATTCCCCCAAGAGACCCAGTACTTC
TRBV30	NA	NA	TRBJ2-7	CAWSVEAGLSHEQYF	TGTGCCTGGAGTGTAGAGGCAGGGTTGTCCCACGAGCAGTACTTC
TRBV19	NA	TRBD2	TRBJ2-2	CASTQPGTRHLAGELLF	TGTGCCAGTACTCAACCCGGGACTAGGCATTTGGCCGGGGAGCTGCTTTTT
TRBV29-1	NA	TRBD2	TRBJ2-7	CSVEGEREGSYEQYF	TGCAGCGTTGAAGGGGAGCGGGAGGGATCCTACGAGCAGTACTTC
TRBV20-1	many	TRBD1	TRBJ2-7	CSARAGTGIYEQYF	TGCAGTGCTAGAGCCGGGACAGGAATCTACGAGCAGTACTTC
TRBV9	many	NA	TRBJ1-4	CASSVAGGLYEKLFF	TGTGCCAGCAGCGTAGCTGGGGGCCTTTATGAAAAACTGTTTTTT
TRBV6-2/TRBV6-3	many	NA	TRBJ1-1	CASSYEVNTEAFF	TGTGCCAGCAGTTACGAGGTGAACACTGAAGCTTTCTTT
TRBV7-2	many	NA	TRBJ2-7	CASSHGGATWEQYF	TGTGCCAGCAGCCATGGCGGAGCTACGTGGGAGCAGTACTTC
TRBV6-2/TRBV6-3	many	TRBD2	TRBJ2-7	CASSYFSGTSYEQYF	TGTGCCAGCAGTTACTTTAGCGGGACATCCTACGAGCAGTACTTC
TRBV11-3	NA	NA	TRBJ2-1	CASTLTDYNEQFF	TGTGCCAGCACCCTGACAGATTACAATGAGCAGTTCTTC
TRBV28	many	NA	TRBJ1-1	CASSLWGRDTEAFF	TGTGCCAGCAGTTTATGGGGGCGGGACACTGAAGCTTTCTTT
TRBV28	few	NA	TRBJ2-5	CASSLQQETQYF	TGTGCCAGCAGTTTACAGCAAGAGACCCAGTACTTC
TRBV10-3	few	TRBD2	TRBJ2-2	CAISPRLAGNTGELFF	TGTGCCATCAGTCCCCGACTAGCGGGGAACACCGGGGAGCTGTTTTTT
TRBV12-3/TRBV12-4	many	NA	TRBJ1-1	CASSSGTRLKAFF	TGTGCCAGCAGTTCCGGGACTAGACTGAAAGCTTTCTTT
TRBV12-3/TRBV12-4	many	TRBD2	TRBJ2-7	CASRLAGANEQYF	TGTGCCAGCAGACTAGCGGGAGCAAATGAGCAGTACTTC
TRBV6-9	few	NA	TRBJ2-7	CASSYGPEAAYEQYF	TGTGCCAGCAGTTACGGACCAGAAGCCGCCTACGAGCAGTACTTC
TRBV18	many	NA	TRBJ1-4	CASSPNEKLFF	TGTGCCAGCTCACCGAATGAAAAACTGTTTTTT
TRBV5-5	NA	TRBD1	TRBJ1-5	CASSSGTATSNQPQHF	TGTGCCAGCAGCTCGGGGACAGCCACCAGCAATCAGCCCCAGCATTTT
TRBV20-1	few	TRBD2	TRBJ2-2	CSARVLAGGTGELFF	TGCAGTGCTAGGGTCCTAGCGGGAGGGACCGGGGAGCTGTTTTTT
TRBV7-9	few	NA	TRBJ1-2	CASSSGTDPYGYTF	TGTGCCAGCAGCTCTGGGACGGACCCCTATGGCTACACCTTC
TRBV12-3/TRBV12-4	many	TRBD1	TRBJ2-7	CASSLGQGILNYEQYF	TGTGCCAGCAGTTTAGGACAGGGGATTTTAAACTACGAGCAGTACTTC
TRBV5-4	few	NA	TRBJ2-3	CASSEQTDTQYF	TGTGCCAGCAGCGAACAAACAGATACGCAGTATTTT
TRBV29-1	NA	TRBD1	TRBJ1-2	CSVELQGAGYGYTF	TGCAGCGTCGAATTACAGGGGGCGGGCTATGGCTACACCTTC
TRBV28	NA	TRBD1	TRBJ2-1	CASEDRGYNEQFF	TGTGCCAGCGAGGACAGGGGCTACAATGAGCAGTTCTTC
TRBV7-3	many	NA	TRBJ2-1	CATQWVGYFGYNEQFF	TGTGCCACCCAGTGGGTCGGGTACTTTGGCTACAATGAGCAGTTCTTC
TRBV12-3/TRBV12-4	NA	TRBD2	TRBJ2-1	CASSLPGLAGVDNEQFF	TGTGCCAGCAGTTTACCCGGACTAGCGGGAGTAGACAATGAGCAGTTCTTC
TRBV6-5	many	NA	TRBJ2-2	CASSYSRSTGRLTGELFF	TGTGCCAGCAGTTACTCGCGTTCAACAGGGAGGCTCACCGGGGAGCTGTTTTTT
TRBV5-4	few	TRBD1	TRBJ1-2	CASSLMSRDRGSGYTF	TGTGCCAGCAGCTTGATGAGCCGGGACAGGGGATCTGGCTACACCTTC
TRBV7-8	many	TRBD1	TRBJ2-5	CASSLTGAGKETQYF	TGTGCCAGCAGCTTGACAGGGGCGGGAAAAGAGACCCAGTACTTC
TRBV6-9	many	NA	TRBJ1-1	CASSYSNTEAFF	TGTGCCAGCAGCTACTCGAACACTGAAGCTTTCTTT
TRBV28	NA	NA	TRBJ2-7	CASTRRRAYEQYF	TGTGCCAGCACCCGGCGCAGGGCTTACGAGCAGTACTTC
TRBV3-1	many	TRBD2	TRBJ2-3	CASSPVAGGNTQYF	TGTGCCAGCAGCCCGGTAGCGGGAGGTAATACGCAGTATTTT
TRBV2	many	TRBD1	TRBJ1-1	CARSEDRGTTEAFF	TGTGCCAGAAGCGAGGACAGGGGGACCACTGAAGCTTTCTTT
TRBV12-3/TRBV12-4	many	TRBD1	TRBJ2-6	CASALGQGTGANVLTF	TGTGCCAGCGCACTTGGACAGGGAACTGGGGCCAACGTCCTGACTTTC
TRBV28	many	TRBD1	TRBJ1-2	CASSSYPGGLGGYTF	TGTGCCAGCAGTTCCTACCCAGGGGGCCTGGGTGGCTACACCTTC
TRBV7-2	many	NA	TRBJ2-2	CASRRDSNTGELFF	TGTGCCAGCAGGAGGGACTCAAACACCGGGGAGCTGTTTTTT